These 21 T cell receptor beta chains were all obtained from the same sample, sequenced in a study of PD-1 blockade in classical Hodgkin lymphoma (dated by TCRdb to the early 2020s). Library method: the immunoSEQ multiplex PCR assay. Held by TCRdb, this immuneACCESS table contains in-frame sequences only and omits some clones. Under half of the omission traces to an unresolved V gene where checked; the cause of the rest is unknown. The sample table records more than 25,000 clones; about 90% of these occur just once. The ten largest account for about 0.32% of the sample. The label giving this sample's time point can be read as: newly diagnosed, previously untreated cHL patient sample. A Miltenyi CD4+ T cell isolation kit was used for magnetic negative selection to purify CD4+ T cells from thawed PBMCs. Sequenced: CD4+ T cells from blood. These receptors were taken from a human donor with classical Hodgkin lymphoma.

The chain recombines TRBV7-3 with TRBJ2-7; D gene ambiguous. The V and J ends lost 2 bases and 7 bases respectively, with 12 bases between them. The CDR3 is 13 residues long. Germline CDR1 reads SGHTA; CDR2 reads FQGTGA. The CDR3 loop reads CASSLGPLGEQYF. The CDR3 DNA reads TGTGCCAGCAGCTTAGGGCCTTTGGGGGAGCAGTACTTC.

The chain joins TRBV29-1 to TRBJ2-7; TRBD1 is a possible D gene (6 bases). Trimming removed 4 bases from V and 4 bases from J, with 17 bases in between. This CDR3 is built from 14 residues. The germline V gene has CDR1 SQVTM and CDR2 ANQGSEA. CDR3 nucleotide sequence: TGCAGCGTTGGAGCTGGGGGCGAGGTGTACGAGCAGTACTTC. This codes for CSVGAGGEVYEQYF.

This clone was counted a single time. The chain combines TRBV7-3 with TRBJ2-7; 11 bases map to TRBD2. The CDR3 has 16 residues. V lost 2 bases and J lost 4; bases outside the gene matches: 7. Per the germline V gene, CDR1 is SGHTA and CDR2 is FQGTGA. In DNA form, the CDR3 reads TGTGCCAGCAGCTTAGGCGGGCTAGCGGGAGGTTACGAGCAGTACTTC. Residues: CASSLGGLAGGYEQYF.

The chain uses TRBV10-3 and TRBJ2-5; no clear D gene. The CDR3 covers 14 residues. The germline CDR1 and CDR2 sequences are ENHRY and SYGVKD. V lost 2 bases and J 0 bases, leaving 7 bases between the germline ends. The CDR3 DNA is TGTGCCATCAGTGAGGACCCCAACCAAGAGACCCAGTACTTC. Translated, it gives CAISEDPNQETQYF.

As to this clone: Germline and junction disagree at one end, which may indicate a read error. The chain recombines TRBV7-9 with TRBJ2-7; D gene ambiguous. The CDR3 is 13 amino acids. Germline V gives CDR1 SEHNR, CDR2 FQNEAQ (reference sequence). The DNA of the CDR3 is TGCGCCAGCAGCCAATACATCGGCTACGAGCAGTACTTC. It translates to CASSQYIGYEQYF.

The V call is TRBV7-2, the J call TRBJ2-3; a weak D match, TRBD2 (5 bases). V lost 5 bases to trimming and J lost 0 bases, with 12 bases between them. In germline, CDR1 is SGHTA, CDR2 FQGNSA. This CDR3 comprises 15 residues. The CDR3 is CASSPRSGSTDTQYF. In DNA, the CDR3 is TGTGCCAGCAGCCCGAGGTCGGGGAGCACAGATACGCAGTATTTT.

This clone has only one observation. CDR3 region: CASSGTYGSGELFF. The DNA of the CDR3 is TGTGCCAGTAGTGGCACGTATGGGTCCGGGGAGCTGTTTTTT. The chain uses TRBV19 and TRBJ2-2; D unresolved. In germline, CDR1 is LNHDA, CDR2 SQIVND (reference sequence). V was shortened by 5 bases and J by 6 bases, with 13 bases between the two germline ends. This CDR3 has 14 amino acids.

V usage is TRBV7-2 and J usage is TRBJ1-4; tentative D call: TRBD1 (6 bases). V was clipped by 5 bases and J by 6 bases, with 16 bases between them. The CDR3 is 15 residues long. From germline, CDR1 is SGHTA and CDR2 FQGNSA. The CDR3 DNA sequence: TGTGCCAGCAGCCCTACAGGGAGAACGGATGAAAAACTGTTTTTT. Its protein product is CASSPTGRTDEKLFF.

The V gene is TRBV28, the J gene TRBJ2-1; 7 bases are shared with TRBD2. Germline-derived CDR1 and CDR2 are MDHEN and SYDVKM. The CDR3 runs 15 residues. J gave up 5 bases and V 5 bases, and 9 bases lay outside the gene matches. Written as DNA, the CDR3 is TGTGCCAGCAGTCCCACGCGGGGACTAAACAATGAGCAGTTCTTC. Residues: CASSPTRGLNNEQFF.

Written as DNA, the CDR3 is TGTGCCAGCAGCCTCGGAGGTTTGGGCAATCAGCCCCAGCATTTT. It codes for CASSLGGLGNQPQHF. The chain employs TRBV28 and TRBJ1-5; no reliable D call. The germline V gene encodes CDR1 MDHEN and CDR2 SYDVKM. The CDR3 runs 15 residues. Trimming pared 6 bases from V and 2 bases from J, leaving 14 bases between.

CDR3 nucleotides: TGTGCCAGCAGCTTGGGGGGACAGGCTAACACCATATATTTT. This gives the protein CASSLGGQANTIYF. This chain uses TRBV7-2 with TRBJ1-3, with 8 bases lining up with TRBD1. J lost 7 bases, V lost 3 bases, and 5 bases had no gene match. CDR1 and CDR2 from the germline V gene are SGHTA and FQGNSA. The CDR3 spans 14 residues.

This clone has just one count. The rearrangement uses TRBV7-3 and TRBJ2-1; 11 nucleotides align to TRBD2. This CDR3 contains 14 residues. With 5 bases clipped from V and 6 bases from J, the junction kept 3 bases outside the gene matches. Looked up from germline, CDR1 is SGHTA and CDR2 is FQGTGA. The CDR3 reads CASSPSGRTNEQFF. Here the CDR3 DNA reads TGTGCCAGCAGCCCTAGCGGGAGGACCAATGAGCAGTTCTTC.

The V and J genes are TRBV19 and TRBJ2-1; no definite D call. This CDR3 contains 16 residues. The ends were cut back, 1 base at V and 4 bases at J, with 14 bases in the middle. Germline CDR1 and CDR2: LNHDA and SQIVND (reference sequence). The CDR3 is CASSIVNRAKYNEQFF. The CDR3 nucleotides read TGTGCCAGTAGTATAGTCAATCGGGCTAAATACAATGAGCAGTTCTTC.

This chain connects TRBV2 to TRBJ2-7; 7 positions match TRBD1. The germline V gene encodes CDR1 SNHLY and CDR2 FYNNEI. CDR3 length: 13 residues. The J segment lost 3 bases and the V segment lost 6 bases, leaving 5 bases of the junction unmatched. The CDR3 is CASRRDSYYEQYF. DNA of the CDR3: TGTGCCAGCAGGAGGGACAGCTACTACGAGCAGTACTTC.

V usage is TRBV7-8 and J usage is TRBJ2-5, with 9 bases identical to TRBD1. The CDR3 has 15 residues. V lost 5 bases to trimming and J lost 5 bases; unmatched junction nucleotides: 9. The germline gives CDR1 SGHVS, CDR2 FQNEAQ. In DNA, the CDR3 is TGTGCCAGCAGCCGATCCACAGGGGGCTGGGAGACCCAGTACTTC. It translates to CASSRSTGGWETQYF. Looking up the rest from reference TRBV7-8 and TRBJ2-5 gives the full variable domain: GAGVSQSPRYKVAKRGQDVALRCDPISGHVSLFWYQQALGQGPEFLTYFQNEAQLDKSGLPSDRFFAERPEGSVSTLKIQRTQQEDSAVYLCASSRSTGGWETQYFGPGTRLLVL.

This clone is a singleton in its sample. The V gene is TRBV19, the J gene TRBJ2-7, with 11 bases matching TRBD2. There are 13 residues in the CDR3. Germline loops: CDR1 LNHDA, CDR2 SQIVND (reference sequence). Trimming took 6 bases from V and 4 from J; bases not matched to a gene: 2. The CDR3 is CASRPSGRYEQYF. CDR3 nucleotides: TGTGCCAGTAGACCTAGCGGGAGGTACGAGCAGTACTTC. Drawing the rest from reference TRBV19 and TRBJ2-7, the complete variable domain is DGGITQSPKYLFRKEGQNVTLSCEQNLNHDAMYWYRQDPGQGLRLIYYSQIVNDFQKGDIAEGYSVSREKKESFPLTVTSAQKNPTAFYLCASRPSGRYEQYFGPGTRLTVT.

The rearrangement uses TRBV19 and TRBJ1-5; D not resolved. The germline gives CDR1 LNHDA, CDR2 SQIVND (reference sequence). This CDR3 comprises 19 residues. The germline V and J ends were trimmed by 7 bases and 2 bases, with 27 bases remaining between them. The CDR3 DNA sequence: TGTGCCAGTACACGGACCGGCCCCCATGTAGGGCATGGCAATCAGCCCCAGCATTTT. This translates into CASTRTGPHVGHGNQPQHF.

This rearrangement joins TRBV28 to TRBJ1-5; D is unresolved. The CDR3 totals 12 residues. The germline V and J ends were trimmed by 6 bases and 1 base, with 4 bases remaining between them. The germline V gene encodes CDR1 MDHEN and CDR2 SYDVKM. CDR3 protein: CASRGSNQPQHF. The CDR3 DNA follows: TGTGCCAGCAGGGGAAGCAATCAGCCCCAGCATTTT.

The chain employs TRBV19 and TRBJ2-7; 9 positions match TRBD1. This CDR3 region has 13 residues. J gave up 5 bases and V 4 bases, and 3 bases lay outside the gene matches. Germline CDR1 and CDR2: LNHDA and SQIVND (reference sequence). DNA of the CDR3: TGTGCCAGTAGTAATACAGGGGGCGACGAGCAGTACTTC. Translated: CASSNTGGDEQYF.

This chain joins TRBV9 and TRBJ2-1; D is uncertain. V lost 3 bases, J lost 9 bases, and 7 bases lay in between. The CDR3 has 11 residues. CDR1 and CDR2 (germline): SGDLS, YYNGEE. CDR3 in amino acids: CASSGAREQFF. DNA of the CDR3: TGTGCCAGCAGCGGGGCTCGTGAGCAGTTCTTC.

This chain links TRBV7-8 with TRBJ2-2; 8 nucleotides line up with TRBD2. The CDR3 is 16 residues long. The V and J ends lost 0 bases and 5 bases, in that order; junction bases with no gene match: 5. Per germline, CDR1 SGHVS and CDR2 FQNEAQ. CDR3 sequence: CASSLASGGGTGELFF. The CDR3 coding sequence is TGTGCCAGCAGCTTAGCGTCGGGAGGGGGGACCGGGGAGCTGTTTTTT.